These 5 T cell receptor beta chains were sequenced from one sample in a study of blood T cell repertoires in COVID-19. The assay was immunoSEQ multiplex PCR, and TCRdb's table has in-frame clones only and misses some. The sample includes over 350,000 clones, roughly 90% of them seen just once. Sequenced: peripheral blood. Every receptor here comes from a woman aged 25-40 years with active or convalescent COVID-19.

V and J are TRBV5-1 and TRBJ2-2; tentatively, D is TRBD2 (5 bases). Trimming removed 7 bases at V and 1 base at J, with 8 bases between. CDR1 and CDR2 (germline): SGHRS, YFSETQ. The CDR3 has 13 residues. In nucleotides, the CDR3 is TGCGCCAGCGTCGGACTGAACACCGGGGAGCTGTTTTTT. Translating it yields CASVGLNTGELFF.

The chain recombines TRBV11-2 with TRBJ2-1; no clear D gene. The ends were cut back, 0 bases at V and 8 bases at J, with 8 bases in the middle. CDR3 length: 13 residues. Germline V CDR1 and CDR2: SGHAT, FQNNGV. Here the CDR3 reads CASSLDNRDEQFF. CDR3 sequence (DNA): TGTGCCAGCAGCTTAGATAATCGAGATGAGCAGTTCTTC.

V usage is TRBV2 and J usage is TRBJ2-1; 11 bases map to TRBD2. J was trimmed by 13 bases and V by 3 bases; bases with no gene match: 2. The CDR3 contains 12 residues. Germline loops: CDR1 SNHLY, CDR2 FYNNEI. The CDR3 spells CASSETSGIQFF. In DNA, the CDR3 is TGTGCCAGCAGTGAGACTAGCGGGATTCAGTTCTTC.

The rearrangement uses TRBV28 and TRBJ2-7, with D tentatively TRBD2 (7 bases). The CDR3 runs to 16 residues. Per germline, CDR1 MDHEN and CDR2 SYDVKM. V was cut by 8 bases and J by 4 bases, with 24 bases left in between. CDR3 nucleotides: TGTGCCAGCGTTAGACGGGGGGCCGATCGACCTTACGAGCAGTACTTC. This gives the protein CASVRRGADRPYEQYF.

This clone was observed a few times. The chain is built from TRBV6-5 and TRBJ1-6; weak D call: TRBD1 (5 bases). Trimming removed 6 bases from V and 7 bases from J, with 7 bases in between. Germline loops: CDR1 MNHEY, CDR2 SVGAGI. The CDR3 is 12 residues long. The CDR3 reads CASSRENSPLHF. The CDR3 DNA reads TGTGCCAGCAGCAGGGAAAATTCACCCCTCCACTTT.